A selection of T cell receptor beta chains follows, all from one sample in a study of T cell repertoires in cytomegalovirus infection. In TCRdb, the reads were re-called with MiXCR into one record per CDR3 protein. The sample has 550,000 to 850,000 distinct CDR3 sequences, around 30% seen once. For these receptors, no antigen is known. Sequences were derived from cultured PBMCs, sampled from culture after CMV antigen stimulation. These receptors came from a human donor in good health (CMV status not recorded). Some clones in this sample may be carry-over from other donors' samples. Both conserved end residues are part of each CDR3. Fields, in order: J gene, D gene, clone size, V gene, CDR3 DNA, CDR3 protein. A D gene is named only where the DNA matches it firmly. Size is stated for part of the rows, as once, few or many counts, or as a class when the clone is expanded.

>TRBJ2-1|TRBD2|NA|TRBV6-1
TGTGCCAGCATTTCGATAGCGGGAGGTCCCTACAATGAGCAGTTCTTC
CASISIAGGPYNEQFF
>TRBJ2-2|NA|few|TRBV2
TGTGCCAGCAGTGGAGTGAACACGAACACCGGGGAGCTGTTTTTT
CASSGVNTNTGELFF
>TRBJ1-1|TRBD1|few|TRBV12-5
TGTGCTAGTGCCGAGGGGGCGCCGGGGGACACTGAAGCTTTCTTT
CASAEGAPGDTEAFF
>TRBJ2-7|TRBD1|NA|TRBV5-6
TGTGCCAGCAGCCAAAACCGGGACAGGGCAATTCGAGTCGCCTACGAGCAGTACTTC
CASSQNRDRAIRVAYEQYF
>TRBJ1-1|NA|many|TRBV7-8
TGTGCCAGCAGCCGAGCGGGGGGCACTGAAGCTTTCTTT
CASSRAGGTEAFF
>TRBJ2-1|NA|NA|TRBV10-3
TGTGCCATCAGTGTTGGGCGGGCACCCTACAATGAGCAGTTCTTC
CAISVGRAPYNEQFF
>TRBJ2-2|NA|NA|TRBV27
TGTGCCAGCAGTTTTGACTACACGAACACCGGGGAGCTGTTTTTT
CASSFDYTNTGELFF
>TRBJ2-3|NA|NA|TRBV6-1
TGTGCCAGCAGTACGGGGTCTGGGTATGGCACAGATACGCAGTATTTT
CASSTGSGYGTDTQYF
>TRBJ2-1|NA|NA|TRBV7-6
TGTGCCAGCAGCTTATGGCTGACGAATGAGCAGTTCTTC
CASSLWLTNEQFF
>TRBJ1-4|TRBD1|few|TRBV10-2
TGCGCCAGCAGTGGGTCCGGGACAGCTAATGAAAAACTGTTTTTT
CASSGSGTANEKLFF
>TRBJ1-2|NA|many|TRBV30
TGTGCCTGGAGTCCCCCGGTTAACTATGGCTACACCTTC
CAWSPPVNYGYTF
>TRBJ2-5|NA|many|TRBV6-5
TGTGCCAGCAGTTACTCCCGGGGCTTTGAGACCCAGTACTTC
CASSYSRGFETQYF
>TRBJ2-2|TRBD2|few|TRBV10-3
TGTGCCATCAAGACGGGACTAGCGGGAGGAGTGGGCACCGGGGAGCTGTTTTTT
CAIKTGLAGGVGTGELFF
>TRBJ2-6|NA|NA|TRBV7-6
TGTGCCAGCAGCTCCCTAATGGGGGCCAACGTCCTGACTTTC
CASSSLMGANVLTF
>TRBJ2-7|NA|many|TRBV7-6
TGTGCCAGCAGCTTAGGAGGGCCCCAGGACTACGAGCAGTACTTC
CASSLGGPQDYEQYF
>TRBJ2-2|TRBD2|few|TRBV6-1
TGTGCCAGCAGTTCGCGGACTAGCGAGGACACCGGGGAGCTGTTTTTT
CASSSRTSEDTGELFF
>TRBJ2-4|TRBD2|NA|TRBV12-3/TRBV12-4
TGTGCCAGCAGTTCCTTAGCGGGGGGGTCCAAAAACATTCAGTACTTC
CASSSLAGGSKNIQYF
>TRBJ2-5|NA|NA|TRBV6-6
TGTGCCAGCAGTTACTCGATGGGGGCGGGGCACCAAGAGACCCAGTACTTC
CASSYSMGAGHQETQYF
>TRBJ1-5|TRBD1|few|TRBV6-1
TGTGCCAGCAGGGAAGCAGGGGGGTGGCCCCAGCATTTT
CASREAGGWPQHF
>TRBJ1-5|NA|once|TRBV7-9
TGTGCCAGCAGCTTTAGTGGGAGCCAAGTAGGGCCCCAGCATTTT
CASSFSGSQVGPQHF
>TRBJ1-6|NA|NA|TRBV10-3
TGTGCCATCAGTGAGTTTACCCCGGGGGATTCACCCCTCCACTTT
CAISEFTPGDSPLHF
>TRBJ2-5|NA|NA|TRBV7-2
TGTGCCAGCCGACCAGGGACCGTCGAGACCCAGTACTTC
CASRPGTVETQYF
>TRBJ1-6|NA|few|TRBV28
TGTGCCAGCAGTCGTGACTGGACGGCACCCCTCCACTTT
CASSRDWTAPLHF
>TRBJ2-7|TRBD1|NA|TRBV12-5
TGTGCTAGTGGACCGGGACAGGGGATGTTCTACGAGCAGTACTTC
CASGPGQGMFYEQYF
>TRBJ1-2|TRBD1|NA|TRBV12-3/TRBV12-4
TGTGCCAGCAGTTTGGTGTTGGCAGGGGGCAGTAAAGATGGCTACACCTTC
CASSLVLAGGSKDGYTF
>TRBJ2-2|NA|few|TRBV5-5
TGTGCCAGCAGCTTGTACAGCGACACCGGGGAGCTGTTTTTT
CASSLYSDTGELFF
>TRBJ2-7|NA|few|TRBV7-2
TGTGCCAGCAGCTTATCGCTAGCGACCGAGCAGTACTTC
CASSLSLATEQYF
>TRBJ2-1|NA|few|TRBV11-2
TGTGCCAGCAGCTTAGCCGGCCGGGGCTACAATGAGCAGTTCTTC
CASSLAGRGYNEQFF
>TRBJ2-3|NA|many|TRBV11-2
TGTGCCAGCAGCCCGTGGGGGCAATCTAGCGGATACACAGATACGCAGTATTTT
CASSPWGQSSGYTDTQYF
>TRBJ2-1|NA|few|TRBV5-1
TGCGCCAGTACATCGGGGGCTAGTGAGCAGTTCTTC
CASTSGASEQFF
>TRBJ2-1|NA|few|TRBV12-5
TGTGCTAGTGGTTTAGAGGGGGGGGCCAGGGATGAGCAGTTCTTC
CASGLEGGARDEQFF
>TRBJ2-7|NA|NA|TRBV7-2
TGTGCCAGCAGCACGTCGCCTCTGGGGGAGCAGTACTTC
CASSTSPLGEQYF
>TRBJ2-6|TRBD1|NA|TRBV28
TGTGCCAGCAGTGGTGGACAGGCCGGGGCCAACGTCCTGACTTTC
CASSGGQAGANVLTF
>TRBJ2-6|NA|few|TRBV25-1
TGTGCCATCCCCGAGGCCAACGTCCTGACTTTC
CAIPEANVLTF
>TRBJ2-5|NA|NA|TRBV12-3/TRBV12-4
TGTGCCAGCACCGACACCCCCCAAGAGACCCAGTACTTC
CASTDTPQETQYF
>TRBJ1-5|NA|few|TRBV11-2
TGTGCCAGCAGATATGACAGGCCTTATAGCAATCAGCCCCAGCATTTT
CASRYDRPYSNQPQHF
>TRBJ2-5|TRBD1|NA|TRBV2
TGTGCCAGGGAAATCGGGACAGAAAGACCGAAAGAGACCCAGTACTTC
CAREIGTERPKETQYF
>TRBJ2-7|TRBD2|NA|TRBV6-2/TRBV6-3
TGTGCCAGCGGCTTTAGCGGGAGCTCGGACGAGCAGTACTTC
CASGFSGSSDEQYF
>TRBJ2-4|NA|NA|TRBV19
TGTGCCAGTAGTTACAGATTATCGATAGCCAAAAACATTCAGTACTTC
CASSYRLSIAKNIQYF
>TRBJ1-5|TRBD1|NA|TRBV6-2/TRBV6-3
TGTGCCAGCACCAACACAGGGGGCAGCCAGCCCCAGCATTTT
CASTNTGGSQPQHF
>TRBJ1-1|NA|few|TRBV27
TGTGCCAGCAGGGTAATCGGGACATCGAACACTGAAGCTTTCTTT
CASRVIGTSNTEAFF
>TRBJ2-7|NA|few|TRBV28
TGTGCCAGCAGTCCCACCTTCAGGGTTGGCGAGCAGTACTTC
CASSPTFRVGEQYF
>TRBJ2-1|NA|NA|TRBV20-1
TGCAGTGCCAACGATGACAGCTACAATGAGCAGTTCTTC
CSANDDSYNEQFF
>TRBJ2-2|TRBD2|few|TRBV2
TGTGCCAGCAGGCCCACTAGCGGCGCGAACACCGGGGAGCTGTTTTTT
CASRPTSGANTGELFF
>TRBJ1-5|NA|NA|TRBV6-6
TGTGCCAGCAGTTACGTGTCAGGCAGCGGCAATCAGCCCCAGCATTTT
CASSYVSGSGNQPQHF